These T cell receptor beta chains were read from a single sample in a study of blood T cell repertoires in COVID-19. Sequencing was performed with immunoSEQ multiplex PCR; in TCRdb, only in-frame clones are kept and a portion is missing. The sample has 87,000 or so clones, around 84% seen once. The sequenced sample was peripheral blood. These receptors were obtained from a man aged 35 to 55 with acute or convalescent COVID-19. Both conserved end residues are part of each CDR3. Each record gives: V gene, clone size, D gene, J gene, CDR3 protein, CDR3 DNA. The D gene is left open where the match is weak. Some rows mark clone size as missing; the rest say once, few, many or name a class of expanded clone.

V: TRBV7-9
size: few
D: NA
J: TRBJ1-3
CDR3: CASSLSSGNTIYF
DNA: TGTGCCAGCAGCTTATCTTCCGGAAACACCATATATTTT

V: TRBV2
size: NA
D: TRBD2
J: TRBJ2-3
CDR3: CASSGLAGPSTDTQYF
DNA: TGTGCCAGCAGTGGACTAGCGGGGCCTAGCACAGATACGCAGTATTTT

V: TRBV20-1
size: NA
D: NA
J: TRBJ2-1
CDR3: CSASQPSGAKDEQFF
DNA: TGCAGTGCTAGTCAACCCAGCGGAGCAAAGGATGAGCAGTTCTTC

V: TRBV5-8
size: NA
D: NA
J: TRBJ2-6
CDR3: CASSPRVSGANVLTF
DNA: TGTGCCAGCAGCCCCCGGGTCTCTGGGGCCAACGTCCTGACTTTC

V: TRBV13
size: NA
D: NA
J: TRBJ1-3
CDR3: CASSYGENTIYF
DNA: TGTGCCAGCAGCTACGGAGAAAACACCATATATTTT

V: TRBV5-1
size: NA
D: TRBD2
J: TRBJ2-5
CDR3: CASSSLAGGRGETQYF
DNA: TGCGCCAGCAGCTCCCTAGCGGGAGGAAGGGGAGAGACCCAGTACTTC

V: TRBV3-1/TRBV3-2
size: NA
D: NA
J: TRBJ1-6
CDR3: CASSPTGAAYNSPLHF
DNA: TGTGCCAGCAGTCCTACAGGCGCAGCCTATAATTCACCCCTCCACTTT

V: TRBV11-1
size: NA
D: TRBD1
J: TRBJ2-1
CDR3: CASSSTGTGVF
DNA: TGTGCCAGCAGCTCCACCGGGACAGGTGTCTTC

V: TRBV6-6
size: NA
D: NA
J: TRBJ2-2
CDR3: CASSPLAPGAVGTGELFF
DNA: TGTGCCAGCAGTCCCCTCGCGCCAGGGGCGGTGGGCACCGGGGAGCTGTTTTTT

V: TRBV11-2
size: NA
D: NA
J: TRBJ2-7
CDR3: CASSPGQVYEQYF
DNA: TGTGCCAGCAGCCCGGGACAAGTCTACGAGCAGTACTTC

V: TRBV9
size: NA
D: NA
J: TRBJ1-2
CDR3: CASSVAEFNYGYTF
DNA: TGTGCCAGCAGCGTAGCAGAATTTAACTATGGCTACACCTTC

V: TRBV10-3
size: NA
D: NA
J: TRBJ2-7
CDR3: CAISESWEYEQYF
DNA: TGTGCCATCAGTGAGTCGTGGGAGTACGAGCAGTACTTC

V: TRBV30
size: few
D: NA
J: TRBJ2-7
CDR3: CAWQGYEQYF
DNA: TGTGCCTGGCAGGGATACGAGCAGTACTTC

V: TRBV5-1
size: NA
D: NA
J: TRBJ1-2
CDR3: CASSLIGEGYGYTF
DNA: TGCGCCAGCAGCTTGATAGGGGAGGGCTATGGCTACACCTTC